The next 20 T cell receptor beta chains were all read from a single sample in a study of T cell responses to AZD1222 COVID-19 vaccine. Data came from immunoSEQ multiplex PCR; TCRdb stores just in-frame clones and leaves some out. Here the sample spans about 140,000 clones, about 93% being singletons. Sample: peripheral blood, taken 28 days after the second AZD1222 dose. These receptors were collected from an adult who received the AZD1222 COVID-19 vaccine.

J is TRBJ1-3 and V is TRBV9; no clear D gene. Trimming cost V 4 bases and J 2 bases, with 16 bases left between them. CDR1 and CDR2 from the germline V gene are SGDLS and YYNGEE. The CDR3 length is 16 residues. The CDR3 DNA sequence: TGTGCCAGCAGCCCCCAGGTTTTCGAACCTGGAAACACCATATATTTT. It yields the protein CASSPQVFEPGNTIYF.

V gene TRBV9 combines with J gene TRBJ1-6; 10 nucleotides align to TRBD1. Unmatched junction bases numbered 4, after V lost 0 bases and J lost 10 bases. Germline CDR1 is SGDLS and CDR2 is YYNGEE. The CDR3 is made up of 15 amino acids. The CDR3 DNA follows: TGTGCCAGCAGCGTAGGAGACAGGGGGCGGTCACCCCTCCACTTT. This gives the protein CASSVGDRGRSPLHF.

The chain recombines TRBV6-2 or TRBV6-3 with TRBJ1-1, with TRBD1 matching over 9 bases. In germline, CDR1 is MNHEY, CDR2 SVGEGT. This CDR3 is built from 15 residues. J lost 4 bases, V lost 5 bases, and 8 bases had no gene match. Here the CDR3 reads CASSHGGQGVTEAFF. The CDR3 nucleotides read TGTGCCAGCAGTCACGGGGGACAGGGAGTCACTGAAGCTTTCTTT.

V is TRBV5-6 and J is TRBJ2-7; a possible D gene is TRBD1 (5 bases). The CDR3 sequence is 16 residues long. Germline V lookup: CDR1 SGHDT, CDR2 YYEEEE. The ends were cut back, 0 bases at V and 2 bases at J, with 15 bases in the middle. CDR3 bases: TGTGCCAGCAGCTTGGTGGATCAGACAGTGGCCTACGAGCAGTACTTC. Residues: CASSLVDQTVAYEQYF.

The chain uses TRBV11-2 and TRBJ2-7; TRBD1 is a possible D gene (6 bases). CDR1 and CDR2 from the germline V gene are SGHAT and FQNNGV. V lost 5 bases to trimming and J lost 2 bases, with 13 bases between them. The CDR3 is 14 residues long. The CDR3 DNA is TGTGCCAGCAGCCCCCGGACAGAGCCCTACGAGCAGTACTTC. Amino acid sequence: CASSPRTEPYEQYF.

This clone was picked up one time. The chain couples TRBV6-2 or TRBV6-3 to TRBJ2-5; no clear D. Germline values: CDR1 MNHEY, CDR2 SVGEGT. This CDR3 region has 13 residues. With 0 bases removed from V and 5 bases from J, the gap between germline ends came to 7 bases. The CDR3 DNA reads TGTGCCAGCAGTTACTCCGAGTATGAGACCCAGTACTTC. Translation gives CASSYSEYETQYF.

CDR3 bases: TGTGCCACCCCGGGACATTTGGGCGACGAGCAGTACTTC. Its translation: CATPGHLGDEQYF. The V call is TRBV24-1, the J call TRBJ2-7, with D perhaps TRBD1 (6 bases). In germline, CDR1 is KGHDR, CDR2 SFDVKD. V dropped 9 bases and J dropped 5 bases, with 16 bases sitting between them. The CDR3 consists of 13 residues.

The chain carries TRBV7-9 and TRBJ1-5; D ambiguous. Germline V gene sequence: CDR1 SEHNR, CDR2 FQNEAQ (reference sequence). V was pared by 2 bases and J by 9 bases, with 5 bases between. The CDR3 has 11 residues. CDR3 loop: CASSLSGPQHF. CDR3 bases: TGTGCCAGCAGCTTATCTGGGCCCCAGCATTTT.

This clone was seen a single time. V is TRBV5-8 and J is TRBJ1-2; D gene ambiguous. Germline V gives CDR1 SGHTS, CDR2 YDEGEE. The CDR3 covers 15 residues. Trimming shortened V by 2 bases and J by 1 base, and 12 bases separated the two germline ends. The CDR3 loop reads CASSFGRKINYGYTF. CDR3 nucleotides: TGTGCCAGCAGCTTCGGCAGGAAAATTAACTATGGCTACACCTTC.

CDR3 region: CASSIRKVGTDTQYF. In DNA, the CDR3 is TGTGCCAGCAGCATCCGGAAGGTTGGCACAGATACGCAGTATTTT. The genes are TRBV7-2 and TRBJ2-3, with D unclear. V lost 5 bases to trimming and J lost 1 base, with 13 bases between them. Germline CDR1 and CDR2: SGHTA and FQGNSA. This CDR3 is 15 amino acids long.

CDR3 nucleotide sequence: TGTGCCAGCAGCCTAGCTAGCGGGGGAGGAACCGGGGAGCTGTTTTTT. This translates into CASSLASGGGTGELFF. V gene TRBV11-2 combines with J gene TRBJ2-2; 10 bases match TRBD2. The length of the CDR3 is 16 residues. Germline loops: CDR1 SGHAT, CDR2 FQNNGV. Trimming at V came to 5 bases and at J to 5 bases, leaving 8 bases not matched to a gene.

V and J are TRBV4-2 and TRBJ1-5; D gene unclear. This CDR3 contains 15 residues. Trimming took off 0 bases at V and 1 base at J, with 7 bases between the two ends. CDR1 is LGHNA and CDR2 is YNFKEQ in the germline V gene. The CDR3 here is CASSQDMGSNQPQHF. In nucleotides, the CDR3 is TGTGCCAGCAGCCAAGATATGGGAAGCAATCAGCCCCAGCATTTT.

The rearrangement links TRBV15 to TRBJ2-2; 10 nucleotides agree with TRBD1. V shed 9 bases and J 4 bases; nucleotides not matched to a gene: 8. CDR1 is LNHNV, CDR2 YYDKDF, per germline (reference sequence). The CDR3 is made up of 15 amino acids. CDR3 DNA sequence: TGTGCCACTACACGCCGGACAGGGGGCACCGGGGAGCTGTTTTTT. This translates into CATTRRTGGTGELFF.

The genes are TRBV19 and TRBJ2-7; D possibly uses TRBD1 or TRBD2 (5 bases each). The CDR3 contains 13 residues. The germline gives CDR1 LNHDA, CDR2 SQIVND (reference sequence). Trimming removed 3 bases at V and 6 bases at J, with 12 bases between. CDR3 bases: TGTGCCAGTAGTATGAGGGGCGCGATCGAGCAGTACTTC. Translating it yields CASSMRGAIEQYF.

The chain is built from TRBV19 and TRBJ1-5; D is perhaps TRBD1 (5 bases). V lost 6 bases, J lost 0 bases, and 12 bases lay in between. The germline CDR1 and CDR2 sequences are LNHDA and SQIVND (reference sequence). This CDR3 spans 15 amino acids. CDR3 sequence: CASSKRTNSNQPQHF. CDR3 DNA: TGTGCCAGTAGCAAACGGACAAATAGCAATCAGCCCCAGCATTTT.

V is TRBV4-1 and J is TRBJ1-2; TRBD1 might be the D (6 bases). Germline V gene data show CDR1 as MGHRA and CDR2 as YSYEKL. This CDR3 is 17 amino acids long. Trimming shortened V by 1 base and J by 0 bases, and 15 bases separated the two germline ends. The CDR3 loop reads CASSQGVGALANYGYTF. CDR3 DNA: TGCGCCAGCAGCCAAGGAGTGGGGGCGCTAGCTAACTATGGCTACACCTTC.

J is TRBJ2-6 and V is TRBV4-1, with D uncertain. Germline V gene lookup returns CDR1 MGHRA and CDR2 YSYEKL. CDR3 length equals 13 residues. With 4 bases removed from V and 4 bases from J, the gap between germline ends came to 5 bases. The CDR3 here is CASSRSGANVLTF. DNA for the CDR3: TGCGCCAGCAGCCGTTCAGGGGCCAACGTCCTGACTTTC.

DNA of the CDR3: TGTGCCAGCAAACTGGAAGGGTACACTGAAGCTTTCTTT. Translating it yields CASKLEGYTEAFF. The chain carries TRBV6-6 and TRBJ1-1, with D unresolved. The germline V and J ends were trimmed by 7 bases and 3 bases, with 12 bases remaining between them. CDR3 length: 13 residues. Per the germline V gene, CDR1 is MNHNY and CDR2 is SVGAGI (reference sequence).

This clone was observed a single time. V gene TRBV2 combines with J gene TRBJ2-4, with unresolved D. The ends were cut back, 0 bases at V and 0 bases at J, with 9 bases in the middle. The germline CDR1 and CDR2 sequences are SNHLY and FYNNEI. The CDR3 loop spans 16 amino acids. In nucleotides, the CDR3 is TGTGCCAGCAGTGAAGCGTATACAGTAGCCAAAAACATTCAGTACTTC. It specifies CASSEAYTVAKNIQYF. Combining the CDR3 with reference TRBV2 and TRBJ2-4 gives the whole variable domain EPEVTQTPSHQVTQMGQEVILRCVPISNHLYFYWYRQILGQKVEFLVSFYNNEISEKSEIFDDQFSVERPDGSNFTLKIRSTKLEDSAMYFCASSEAYTVAKNIQYFGAGTRLSVL.

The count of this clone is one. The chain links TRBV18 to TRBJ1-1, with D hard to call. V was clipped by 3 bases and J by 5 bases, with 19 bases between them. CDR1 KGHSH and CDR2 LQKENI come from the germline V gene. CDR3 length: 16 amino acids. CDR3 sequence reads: CASSPESGQVLTEAFF. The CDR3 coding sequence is TGTGCCAGCTCACCGGAGTCCGGGCAGGTTTTGACTGAAGCTTTCTTT.